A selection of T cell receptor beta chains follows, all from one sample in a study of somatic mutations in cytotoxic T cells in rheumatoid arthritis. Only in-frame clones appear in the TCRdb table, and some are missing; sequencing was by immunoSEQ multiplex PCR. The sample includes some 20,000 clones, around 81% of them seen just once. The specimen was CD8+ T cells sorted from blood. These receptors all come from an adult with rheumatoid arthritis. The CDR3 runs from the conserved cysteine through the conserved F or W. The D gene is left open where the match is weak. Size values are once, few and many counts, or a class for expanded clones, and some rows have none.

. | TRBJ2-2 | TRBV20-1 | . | CSARESRELFF | TGCAGTGCCAGGGAATCCAGGGAGCTGTTTTTT
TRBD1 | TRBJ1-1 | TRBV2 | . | CASSAQGYTEAFF | TGTGCCAGCAGTGCACAGGGGTACACTGAAGCTTTCTTT
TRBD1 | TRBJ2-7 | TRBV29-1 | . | CSVEAGQGEQYF | TGCAGCGTTGAAGCGGGACAGGGCGAGCAGTACTTC
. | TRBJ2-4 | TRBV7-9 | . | CASSMTAGPFKNIQYF | TGTGCCAGCAGCATGACCGCGGGCCCCTTCAAAAACATTCAGTACTTC
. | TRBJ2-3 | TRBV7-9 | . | CASSKTDSLRDTQYF | TGTGCCAGCAGCAAAACCGACAGCCTCCGAGATACGCAGTATTTT
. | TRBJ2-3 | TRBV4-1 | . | CASSHQTRTDTQYF | TGCGCCAGCAGCCACCAGACTAGAACAGATACGCAGTATTTT
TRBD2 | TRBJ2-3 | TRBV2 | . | CASSHLGQGFLAGGSDTQYF | TGTGCCAGCAGTCACCTGGGACAGGGCTTCCTAGCGGGAGGGTCAGATACGCAGTATTTT
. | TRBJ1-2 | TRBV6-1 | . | CASGWRGGYTF | TGTGCCAGCGGATGGAGGGGGGGCTACACCTTC
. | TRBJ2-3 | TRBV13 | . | CASSLWKRDTQYF | TGTGCCAGCAGCTTATGGAAGCGGGATACGCAGTATTTT
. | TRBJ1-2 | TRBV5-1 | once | CASSLGLAYGYTF | TGCGCCAGCAGCTTAGGATTGGCCTATGGCTACACCTTC
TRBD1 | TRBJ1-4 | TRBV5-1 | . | CASSPMDVDRVGEKLFF | TGCGCCAGCAGCCCCATGGACGTCGACAGGGTAGGGGAAAAACTGTTTTTT
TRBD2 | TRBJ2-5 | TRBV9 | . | CASSAVAGQETQYF | TGTGCCAGCAGCGCAGTAGCGGGGCAAGAGACCCAGTACTTC
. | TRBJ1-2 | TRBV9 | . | CASSVAGENYGYTF | TGTGCCAGCAGCGTAGCGGGAGAAAACTATGGCTACACCTTC
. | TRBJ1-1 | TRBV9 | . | CASSVRQASTEAFF | TGTGCCAGCAGCGTAAGACAGGCCAGCACTGAAGCTTTCTTT
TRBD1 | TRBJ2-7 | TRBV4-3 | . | CASSKKQGDYEQYF | TGCGCCAGCAGCAAAAAGCAGGGGGACTACGAGCAGTACTTC
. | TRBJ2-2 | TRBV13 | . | CASTGIDGELFF | TGTGCCAGTACGGGGATTGACGGGGAGCTGTTTTTT
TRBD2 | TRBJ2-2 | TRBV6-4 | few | CASSDSGREGTGELFF | TGTGCCAGCAGTGACTCAGGCAGGGAGGGCACCGGGGAGCTGTTTTTT
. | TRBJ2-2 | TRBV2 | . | CASSERWRQSTGELFF | TGTGCCAGCAGTGAACGCTGGCGCCAGAGCACCGGGGAGCTGTTTTTT
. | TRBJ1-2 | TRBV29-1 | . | CSVADGLNYGYTF | TGCAGCGTTGCGGACGGACTTAACTATGGCTACACCTTC
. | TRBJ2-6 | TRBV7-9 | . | CASRHRATSSGANVLTF | TGTGCCAGCAGGCACAGGGCTACCTCCTCTGGGGCCAACGTCCTGACTTTC
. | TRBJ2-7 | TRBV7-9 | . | CASSTSGGRVYEQYF | TGTGCCAGCAGCACCAGTGGGGGACGGGTCTACGAGCAGTACTTC
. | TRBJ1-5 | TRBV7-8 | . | CASSLEAGGNQPQHF | TGTGCCAGCAGCTTAGAGGCCGGTGGCAATCAGCCCCAGCATTTT
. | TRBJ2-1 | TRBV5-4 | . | CASSETIPGNEQFF | TGTGCCAGCAGCGAAACAATCCCGGGCAATGAGCAGTTCTTC
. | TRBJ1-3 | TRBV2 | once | CASRGGNTIYF | TGTGCCAGCAGGGGGGGAAACACCATATATTTT
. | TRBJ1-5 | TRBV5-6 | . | CASSYLEGGNQPQHF | TGTGCCAGCAGCTATCTCGAGGGGGGGAATCAGCCCCAGCATTTT
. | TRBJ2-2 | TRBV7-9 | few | CASSFKGGGGTGELFF | TGTGCCAGCAGCTTCAAAGGGGGCGGGGGCACCGGGGAGCTGTTTTTT
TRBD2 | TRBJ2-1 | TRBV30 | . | CAWLQREGYEQFF | TGTGCCTGGCTTCAGCGGGAGGGCTATGAGCAGTTCTTC
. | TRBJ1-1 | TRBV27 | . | CASRPRRMNTEAFF | TGTGCCAGCAGACCCCGACGGATGAACACTGAAGCTTTCTTT
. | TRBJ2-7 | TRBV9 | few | CASSVGGGAAYEQYF | TGTGCCAGCAGCGTTGGAGGGGGAGCGGCCTACGAGCAGTACTTC
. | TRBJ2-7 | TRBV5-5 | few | CASSRDTSYEQYF | TGTGCCAGCAGCAGGGACACGTCCTACGAGCAGTACTTC
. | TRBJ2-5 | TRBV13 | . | CASSFEQTQYF | TGTGCCAGCAGCTTCGAACAGACCCAGTACTTC